The entry that follows covers one T cell receptor (beta chain) sequence. The sample comes from a study of T cell changes during pregnancy in multiple sclerosis. The CDR3 loop spans 16 amino acids. CDR1 and CDR2 (germline): SGHTS, YDEGEE. V was pared by 3 bases and J by 4 bases, with 16 bases between. Data came from immunoSEQ multiplex PCR; TCRdb stores just in-frame clones and leaves some out. Of 73,000 or so clones in the sample, roughly 90% were seen once. The TCR comes from a female donor in good health, enrolled as a control in a pregnancy study. The sequenced sample was peripheral blood, obtained after pregnancy. The chain employs TRBV5-8 and TRBJ2-2, with a tentative D call TRBD2 (6 bases). CDR3 sequence: CASSSGGVIRTGELFF. CDR3 nucleotide sequence: TGTGCCAGCAGCTCGGGCGGGGTCATCCGCACCGGGGAGCTGTTTTTT.